The 32 T cell receptor beta chains below were found in one sample sequenced in a study of patients and donors after allogeneic stem cell transplantation. Via MiXCR, TCRdb re-called the RT-PCR reads, giving one row per CDR3 protein. Here the sample spans about a million distinct CDR3 sequences, more than 15% being singletons. Sequenced sample: blood, either unsorted or a sorted T cell fraction (not recorded which). The receptors were gathered from a human donor who was either an allogeneic HSCT recipient or a stem cell or donor lymphocyte infusion donor (not recorded which). It is not recorded whose cells these are; they may come from a transplant donor.

This clonotype was seen ten or more times. The chain joins TRBV12-3 or TRBV12-4 to TRBJ2-5; 7 bases map to TRBD2. V lost 4 bases and J lost 5; bases outside the gene matches: 1. This CDR3 spans 12 amino acids. The CDR3 spells CASSWEGETQYF. The CDR3 DNA sequence: TGTGCCAGCAGTTGGGAGGGGGAGACCCAGTACTTC.

The chain uses TRBV11-1 and TRBJ1-1; 8 bases are a match to TRBD1. V was pared by 4 bases and J by 4 bases, with 17 bases of the junction left unmatched. Germline V gives CDR1 SGHAT, CDR2 FQDESV (reference sequence). The CDR3 covers 18 residues. CDR3: CASSYPFGQGEAVTEAFF. In DNA form, the CDR3 reads TGTGCCAGCAGCTATCCCTTTGGACAGGGAGAGGCGGTCACTGAAGCTTTCTTT. Based on the CDR3 plus reference TRBV11-1 and TRBJ1-1, the full variable domain is EAEVAQSPRYKITEKSQAVAFWCDPISGHATLYWYRQILGQGPELLVQFQDESVVDDSQLPKDRFSAERLKGVDSTLKIQPAELGDSAMYLCASSYPFGQGEAVTEAFFGQGTRLTVV.

At least ten counts were recorded for this clonotype. In DNA, the CDR3 is TGCAGCGCCTTGACAGCTAGCACAGATACGCAGTATTTT. Its translation: CSALTASTDTQYF. The genes are TRBV29-1 and TRBJ2-3; maybe TRBD1 (5 bases). Per the germline V gene, CDR1 is SQVTM and CDR2 is ANQGSEA. V lost 7 bases, J lost 0 bases, and 11 bases lay in between. The CDR3 has 13 amino acids.

Concerning this clonotype itself: At one end, the junction sequence differs from germline, possibly due to a read error. V usage is TRBV7-9 and J usage is TRBJ1-2, with D perhaps TRBD1 (6 bases). The CDR3 is made up of 10 amino acids. Germline V gene data show CDR1 as SEHNR and CDR2 as FQNEAQ (reference sequence). DNA for the CDR3: TGTGCCAGCAGCGGGGACACAGCAGCCTTC. Its protein product is CASSGDTAAF.

A few counts support this clonotype. V usage is TRBV7-9 and J usage is TRBJ2-3; 8 nucleotides agree with TRBD2. V shed 5 bases and J 0 bases; nucleotides not matched to a gene: 10. The germline V gene has CDR1 SEHNR and CDR2 FQNEAQ (reference sequence). The length of the CDR3 is 17 residues. The CDR3 DNA reads as TGTGCCAGCAGCCCGACCCGGGCTAGCGGGAGCACAGATACGCAGTATTTT. Translation gives CASSPTRASGSTDTQYF.

This clonotype was detected only a few times. The J gene is TRBJ2-7, the V gene TRBV10-3; no firm D call. Trimming removed 4 bases at V and 6 bases at J, with 7 bases between. The CDR3 sequence is 11 residues long. Germline CDR1 and CDR2: ENHRY and SYGVKD. CDR3 DNA sequence: TGTGCCATCAGTGCATCGGTCGAGCAGTACTTC. Protein product: CAISASVEQYF.

V and J are TRBV30 and TRBJ2-2; D not resolved. CDR1 and CDR2 (germline): GTSNPN, SVGIG (reference sequence). CDR3 size: 13 residues. The V and J ends lost 1 base and 4 bases respectively, with 7 bases between them. Here the CDR3 reads CAWSEMGTGELFF. CDR3 sequence (DNA): TGTGCCTGGAGTGAGATGGGCACCGGGGAGCTGTTTTTT.

This clonotype showed up just once. The V call is TRBV19, the J call TRBJ1-5; D may be TRBD1 (5 bases). Germline V lookup: CDR1 LNHDA, CDR2 SQIVND (reference sequence). Trimming took 6 bases from V and 6 from J, leaving 15 bases between them. This CDR3 is 14 amino acids long. The CDR3 coding sequence is TGTGCCAGTAGCCCGGGGGGGATGGGTCAGCCCCAGCATTTT. It codes for CASSPGGMGQPQHF.

This chain uses TRBV29-1 with TRBJ2-3; 10 bases map to TRBD2. The CDR3 runs to 17 residues. J lost 6 bases, V lost 2 bases, and 14 bases had no gene match. Germline CDR1 and CDR2: SQVTM and ANQGSEA. The CDR3 nucleotides are TGCAGCGTTGAATTTTTGGAGCGGGAGGGCCTCGGTGATACGCAGTATTTT. Translation gives CSVEFLEREGLGDTQYF.

The chain uses TRBV3-1 and TRBJ1-5; TRBD1 aligns across 7 bases. The CDR3 consists of 14 residues. With 4 bases clipped from V and 6 bases from J, the junction kept 6 bases outside the gene matches. Germline CDR1 reads LGHDT; CDR2 reads YNNKEL (reference sequence). Written as DNA, the CDR3 is TGTGCCAGCAGCCGGTACGACAGGGCTCAGCCCCAGCATTTT. Its protein product is CASSRYDRAQPQHF.

CDR3 DNA: TGCGCCAGCAGCTTGGCCAGCGGGGGAACTGGAAACACCATATATTTT. Its translation: CASSLASGGTGNTIYF. The chain combines TRBV5-1 with TRBJ1-3, with D maybe TRBD1 (5 bases). CDR1 SGHRS and CDR2 YFSETQ come from the germline V gene. CDR3 length: 16 amino acids. Trimming pared 0 bases from V and 2 bases from J, leaving 12 bases between.

In this sample, this clonotype turned up many times. V and J are TRBV5-1 and TRBJ1-1; TRBD1 matches 10 bases. Germline V lookup: CDR1 SGHRS, CDR2 YFSETQ. With 4 bases clipped from V and 5 bases from J, the junction kept 8 bases outside the gene matches. The CDR3 length is 15 residues. This chain's CDR3 is CASSHRTGGETEAFF. The CDR3 DNA reads as TGCGCCAGCAGCCATCGGACAGGGGGGGAGACTGAAGCTTTCTTT.

This clonotype appeared a few times. V is TRBV7-3 and J is TRBJ2-3; D gene unclear. Germline-derived CDR1 and CDR2 are SGHTA and FQGTGA. The CDR3 spans 14 residues. Trimming pared 4 bases from V and 4 bases from J, leaving 12 bases between. This CDR3 is CASSSSRAADTQYF. The CDR3 DNA is TGTGCCAGCAGCTCTTCCCGCGCCGCAGATACGCAGTATTTT.

This clonotype was picked up a small number of times. The J gene is TRBJ1-4, the V gene TRBV7-2; weak D call: TRBD1 (6 bases). The CDR3 length is 15 residues. Deletions cut 5 bases from V and 6 bases from J, with 16 bases between. The germline gives CDR1 SGHTA, CDR2 FQGNSA. The CDR3 is CASSINGGGDEKLFF. The DNA for the CDR3 is TGTGCCAGCAGCATCAATGGGGGCGGAGATGAAAAACTGTTTTTT.

The J gene is TRBJ2-3, the V gene TRBV7-3; unclear D gene. The germline gives CDR1 SGHTA, CDR2 FQGTGA. The CDR3 has 13 residues. V lost 5 bases, J lost 4 bases, and 10 bases lay in between. CDR3 sequence (DNA): TGTGCCAGCAGCCCTGGGTCCCCAGATACGCAGTATTTT. It codes for CASSPGSPDTQYF.

The V and J genes are TRBV4-2 and TRBJ1-5; the D is unclear. The CDR3 runs 14 residues. With 0 bases removed from V and 7 bases from J, the gap between germline ends came to 10 bases. In germline, CDR1 is LGHNA, CDR2 YNFKEQ. In DNA, the CDR3 is TGTGCCAGCAGCCAAGATGCGGGGATACAGCCCCAGCATTTT. Translation gives CASSQDAGIQPQHF.

The rearrangement uses TRBV5-1 and TRBJ2-2; the D call may be TRBD1 or TRBD2 (5 bases each). Germline CDR1 reads SGHRS; CDR2 reads YFSETQ. The CDR3 contains 15 residues. Deletions cut 4 bases from V and 9 bases from J, with 19 bases between. CDR3 residues: CASSLSGAGHRELFF. In nucleotides, the CDR3 is TGCGCCAGCAGCCTCTCCGGGGCTGGCCACCGGGAGCTGTTTTTT. The full variable domain, with the rest looked up from reference TRBV5-1 and TRBJ2-2, is KAGVTQTPRYLIKTRGQQVTLSCSPISGHRSVSWYQQTPGQGLQFLFEYFSETQRNKGNFPGRFSGRQFSNSRSEMNVSTLELGDSALYLCASSLSGAGHRELFFGEGSRLTVL.

Comment on this clonotype: Compared with germline, one end of the junction differs, possibly owing to a read error. This rearrangement joins TRBV4-1 to TRBJ2-5, with a possible D match to TRBD1 (5 bases). Germline assignment: CDR1 MGHRA and CDR2 YSYEKL. CDR3 length: 13 residues. The CDR3 protein is CASSQVQGETQYF. In nucleotides, the CDR3 is TGTGCCAGCAGCCAAGTGCAGGGAGAGACCCAGTACTTC.

The chain has TRBV27 and TRBJ2-5, with 13 bases that match TRBD2. V trimming: 3 bases; J trimming: 4 bases; junction bases outside the gene matches: 8. This CDR3 has 17 residues. The V gene's germline CDR1 is MNHEY and CDR2 SMNVEV (reference sequence). The CDR3 DNA reads as TGTGCCAGCAGTTTCGGGACTAGCGGGAAATTAGGAGAGACCCAGTACTTC. Its translation is CASSFGTSGKLGETQYF.

The table lists this clonotype with many counts. V and J are TRBV4-2 and TRBJ1-1, with a tentative D call TRBD1 (5 bases). In germline, CDR1 is LGHNA, CDR2 YNFKEQ. Between the trimmed V and J ends, which lost 0 bases and 4 bases, there was a span of 6 bases. This CDR3 contains 13 residues. The chain's CDR3 is CASSQDGGTEAFF. The CDR3 DNA reads TGTGCCAGCAGCCAAGATGGGGGCACTGAAGCTTTCTTT.

The gene calls are TRBV4-3 and TRBJ1-2, with D unresolved. This CDR3 contains 15 residues. V lost 0 bases to trimming and J lost 0 bases, with 8 bases between them. The V gene's germline CDR1 is LGHNA and CDR2 YSLEER. The CDR3 nucleotides read TGCGCCAGCAGCCAAGAGAGGGTTTCTAACTATGGCTACACCTTC. It is translated as CASSQERVSNYGYTF.

This chain connects TRBV10-3 to TRBJ2-5, with no clear D. V lost 4 bases and J 3 bases, leaving 15 bases between the germline ends. Looked up from germline, CDR1 is ENHRY and CDR2 is SYGVKD. The CDR3 is 15 amino acids. CDR3 coding DNA: TGTGCCATCAGTGCCGCAGCGAAAACGGAAGAGACCCAGTACTTC. It is translated as CAISAAAKTEETQYF.

V is TRBV7-3 and J is TRBJ2-3, with D possibly being TRBD1 or TRBD2 (5 bases each). Germline lookup yields CDR1 SGHTA and CDR2 FQGTGA. V shed 6 bases and J shed 3 bases, with 10 bases lying between them. There are 13 residues in the CDR3. The DNA for the CDR3 is TGTGCCAGCAGAAGGGGAGAAACAGATACGCAGTATTTT. Encoded protein: CASRRGETDTQYF.

The chain recombines TRBV29-1 with TRBJ2-3; unclear D gene. Looked up from germline, CDR1 is SQVTM and CDR2 is ANQGSEA. Trimming took 7 bases from V and 4 from J, leaving 9 bases between them. This CDR3 has 11 amino acids. The CDR3 spells CSARDADTQYF. CDR3 nucleotides: TGCAGCGCCCGAGACGCAGATACGCAGTATTTT.

The chain links TRBV18 to TRBJ2-7; D is perhaps TRBD1 or TRBD2 (5 bases each). The CDR3 has 16 residues. The germline CDR1 and CDR2 sequences are KGHSH and LQKENI. The V end lost 1 base, the J end lost 2 bases, and 15 bases lay between the germline ends. CDR3 DNA: TGTGCCAGCTCACCACTTGGGACCGTCCTAACCTACGAGCAGTACTTC. This gives the protein CASSPLGTVLTYEQYF.

V gene TRBV12-3 or TRBV12-4 combines with J gene TRBJ2-3, with 12 bases lining up with TRBD1. J lost 6 bases, V lost 6 bases, and 13 bases had no gene match. The CDR3 runs to 17 residues. The CDR3 sequence: CASRRFGTGGVEDTQYF. For the CDR3, the DNA is TGTGCCAGCAGACGTTTCGGGACAGGGGGCGTTGAGGATACGCAGTATTTT.

This clonotype has only a few counts. This chain joins TRBV5-1 and TRBJ2-7, with D perhaps TRBD2 (6 bases). Germline lookup yields CDR1 SGHRS and CDR2 YFSETQ. V was shortened by 4 bases and J by 1 base, with 12 bases between the two germline ends. The CDR3 length is 14 residues. CDR3 coding DNA: TGCGCCAGCAGCCGAAAAAGCGGGTCCTACGAGCAGTACTTC. Amino acids: CASSRKSGSYEQYF.

In its sample, this clonotype was seen many times. The V and J genes are TRBV10-3 and TRBJ2-2, with 7 bases identical to TRBD1. This CDR3 comprises 16 residues. Germline V gene data show CDR1 as ENHRY and CDR2 as SYGVKD. V lost 5 bases to trimming and J lost 0 bases; unmatched junction nucleotides: 6. The CDR3: CAISRDSLANTGELFF. The CDR3, as DNA: TGTGCCATCAGTAGGGACAGTCTCGCGAACACCGGGGAGCTGTTTTTT.

In its sample, this clonotype was seen a few times. J is TRBJ2-1 and V is TRBV5-1; tentative D call: TRBD1 (6 bases). CDR1 SGHRS and CDR2 YFSETQ come from the germline V gene. The CDR3 spans 16 residues. With 3 bases removed from V and 4 bases from J, the gap between germline ends came to 17 bases. CDR3 nucleotide sequence: TGCGCCAGCAGCTCCAGGGGCGAAGGGTTATACAATGAGCAGTTCTTC. Protein: CASSSRGEGLYNEQFF.

This clonotype was counted between two and nine times. The chain is built from TRBV20-1 and TRBJ2-1; TRBD2 matches at 10 bases. The germline CDR1 and CDR2 sequences are DFQATT and SNEGSKA (reference sequence). Trimming removed 1 base from V and 9 bases from J; junction bases left unmatched: 6. The CDR3 extends over 14 amino acids. Here the CDR3 DNA reads TGCAGTGCTAGAGGGCTAGCGGGAGACGGTGAGCAGTTCTTC. Translated, it gives CSARGLAGDGEQFF.

The chain joins TRBV7-6 to TRBJ2-1; D might be TRBD1 or TRBD2, each matching 5 bases. This CDR3 is 16 amino acids long. Trimming removed 0 bases from V and 6 bases from J, with 15 bases in between. Per the germline V gene, CDR1 is SGHVS and CDR2 is FNYEAQ. CDR3 loop: CASSLAPGPLSNEQFF. The DNA of the CDR3 is TGTGCCAGCAGCTTAGCCCCGGGGCCCCTGAGCAATGAGCAGTTCTTC. Full variable domain (outside the CDR3, taken from reference TRBV7-6 and TRBJ2-1): GAGVSQSPRYKVTKRGQDVALRCDPISGHVSLYWYRQALGQGPEFLTYFNYEAQQDKSGLPNDRFSAERPEGSISTLTIQRTEQRDSAMYRCASSLAPGPLSNEQFFGPGTRLTVL.

This clonotype was seen a handful of times. The chain uses TRBV7-6 and TRBJ2-1; D is unresolved. Between the trimmed V and J ends, which lost 2 bases and 0 bases, there was a span of 8 bases. Per germline, CDR1 SGHVS and CDR2 FNYEAQ. The CDR3 has 15 residues. DNA for the CDR3: TGTGCCAGCAGCTTACCCTTCAGCTCCTACAATGAGCAGTTCTTC. Translated, it gives CASSLPFSSYNEQFF.